This T cell receptor (beta chain) was observed in a study of memory CD4+ T cells and cytomegalovirus serostatus. Single viable CD3+CD4+CD8-CD45RO+ cells were sorted as the memory CD4+ T cells. Germline V gene sequence: CDR1 SGHVS, CDR2 FQNEAQ. V was pared by 1 base and J by 3 bases, with 7 bases between. The CDR3 sequence is 14 residues long. Assay: immunoSEQ multiplex PCR; the TCRdb copy retains only in-frame clones and omits some. Seen here are tens of thousands of clones, more than 75% observed once, and the top ten hold around 0.9%. This clone was recorded a few times. This TCR was sampled from an adult in good health and CMV-seronegative. The chain links TRBV7-8 to TRBJ1-5; D is perhaps TRBD1 (5 bases). The sequencing input was memory CD4+ T cells from blood. The CDR3 nucleotides are TGTGCCAGCAGCTTAGGCAGGGCCAATCAGCCCCAGCATTTT. This sequence encodes CASSLGRANQPQHF.